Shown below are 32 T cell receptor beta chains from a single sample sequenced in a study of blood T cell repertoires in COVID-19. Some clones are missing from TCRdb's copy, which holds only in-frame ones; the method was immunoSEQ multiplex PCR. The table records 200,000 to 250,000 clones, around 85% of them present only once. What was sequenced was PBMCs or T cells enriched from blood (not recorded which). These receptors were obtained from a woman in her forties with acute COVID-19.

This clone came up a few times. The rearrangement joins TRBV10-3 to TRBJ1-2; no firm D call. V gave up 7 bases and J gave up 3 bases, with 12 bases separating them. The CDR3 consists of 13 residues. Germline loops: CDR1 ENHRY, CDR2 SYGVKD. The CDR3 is CAITLDTHYGYTF. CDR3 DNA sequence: TGTGCCATCACCCTCGACACCCACTATGGCTACACCTTC.

CDR3 nucleotides: TGCGCCAGCAGCTTGGAAGGAGGGGCTTGGACTGAAGCTTTCTTT. Protein sequence: CASSLEGGAWTEAFF. The gene calls are TRBV5-1 and TRBJ1-1; TRBD1 is a possible D gene (5 bases). Germline V gives CDR1 SGHRS, CDR2 YFSETQ. Trimming removed 0 bases from V and 5 bases from J, with 14 bases in between. The CDR3 length is 15 residues.

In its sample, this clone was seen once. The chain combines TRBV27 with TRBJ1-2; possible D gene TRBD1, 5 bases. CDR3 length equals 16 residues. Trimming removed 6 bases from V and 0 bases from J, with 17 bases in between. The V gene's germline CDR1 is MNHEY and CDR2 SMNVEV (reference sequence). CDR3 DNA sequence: TGTGCCAGCAGCGCAGCGGGACTCCTGGCTAACTATGGCTACACCTTC. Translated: CASSAAGLLANYGYTF.

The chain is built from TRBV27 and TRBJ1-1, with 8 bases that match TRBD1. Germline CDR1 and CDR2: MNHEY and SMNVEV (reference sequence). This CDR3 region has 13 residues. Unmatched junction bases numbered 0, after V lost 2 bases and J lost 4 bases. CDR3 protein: CASSLDRGTEAFF. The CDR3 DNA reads TGTGCCAGCAGTTTAGACAGGGGCACTGAAGCTTTCTTT.

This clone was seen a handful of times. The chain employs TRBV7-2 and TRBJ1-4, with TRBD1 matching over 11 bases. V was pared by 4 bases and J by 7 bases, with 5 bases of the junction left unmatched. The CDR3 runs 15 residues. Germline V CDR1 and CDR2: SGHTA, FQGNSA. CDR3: CASSSWTGGFEKLFF. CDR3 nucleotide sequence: TGTGCCAGCAGCTCTTGGACAGGGGGCTTTGAAAAACTGTTTTTT. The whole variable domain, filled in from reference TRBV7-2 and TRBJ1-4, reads GAGVSQSPSNKVTEKGKDVELRCDPISGHTALYWYRQSLGQGLEFLIYFQGNSAPDKSGLPSDRFSAERTGGSVSTLTIQRTQQEDSAVYLCASSSWTGGFEKLFFGSGTQLSVL.

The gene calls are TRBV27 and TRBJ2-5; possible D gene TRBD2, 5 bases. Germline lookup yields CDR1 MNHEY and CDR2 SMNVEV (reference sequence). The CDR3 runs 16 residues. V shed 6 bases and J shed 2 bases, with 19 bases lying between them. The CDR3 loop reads CASRKGVASGQETQYF. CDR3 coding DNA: TGTGCCAGCAGGAAAGGTGTGGCAAGCGGACAAGAGACCCAGTACTTC.

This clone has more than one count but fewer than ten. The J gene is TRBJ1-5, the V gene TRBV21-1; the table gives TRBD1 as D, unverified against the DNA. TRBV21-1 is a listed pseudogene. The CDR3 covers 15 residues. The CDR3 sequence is CASSKAGGRNQPQHF. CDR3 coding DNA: TGTGCCAGCAGCAAAGCAGGGGGCCGCAATCAGCCCCAGCATTTT.

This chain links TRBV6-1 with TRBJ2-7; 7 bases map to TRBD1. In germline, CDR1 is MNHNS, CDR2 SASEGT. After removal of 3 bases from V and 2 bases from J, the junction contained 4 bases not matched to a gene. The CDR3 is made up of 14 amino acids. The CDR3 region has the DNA TGTGCCAGCAGTGAGCCGGGACAGACCTACGAGCAGTACTTC. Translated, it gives CASSEPGQTYEQYF.

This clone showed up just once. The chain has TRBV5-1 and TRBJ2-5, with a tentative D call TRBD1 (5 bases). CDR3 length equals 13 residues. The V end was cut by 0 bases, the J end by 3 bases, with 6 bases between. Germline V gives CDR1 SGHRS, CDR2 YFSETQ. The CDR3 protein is CASSLEGKETQYF. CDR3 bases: TGCGCCAGCAGCTTGGAGGGGAAAGAGACCCAGTACTTC.

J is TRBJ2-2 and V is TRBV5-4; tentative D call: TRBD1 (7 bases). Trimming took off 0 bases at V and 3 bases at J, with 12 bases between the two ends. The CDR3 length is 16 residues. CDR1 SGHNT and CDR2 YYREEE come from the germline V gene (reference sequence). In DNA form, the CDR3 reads TGTGCCAGCAGCTTGGCAGGGGGGCGCGACACCGGGGAGCTGTTTTTT. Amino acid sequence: CASSLAGGRDTGELFF.

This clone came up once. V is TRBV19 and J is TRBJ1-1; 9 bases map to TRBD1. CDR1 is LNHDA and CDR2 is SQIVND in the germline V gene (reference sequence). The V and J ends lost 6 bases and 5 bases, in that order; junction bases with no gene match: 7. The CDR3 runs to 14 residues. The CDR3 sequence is CASSIDRGETEAFF. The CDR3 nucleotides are TGTGCCAGTAGCATCGACAGGGGGGAAACTGAAGCTTTCTTT. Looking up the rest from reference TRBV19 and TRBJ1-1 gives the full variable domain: DGGITQSPKYLFRKEGQNVTLSCEQNLNHDAMYWYRQDPGQGLRLIYYSQIVNDFQKGDIAEGYSVSREKKESFPLTVTSAQKNPTAFYLCASSIDRGETEAFFGQGTRLTVV.

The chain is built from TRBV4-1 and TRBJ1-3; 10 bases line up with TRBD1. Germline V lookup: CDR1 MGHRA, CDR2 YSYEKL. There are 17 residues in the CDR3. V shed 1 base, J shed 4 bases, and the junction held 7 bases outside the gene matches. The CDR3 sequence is CASSQVPGQGYGNTIYF. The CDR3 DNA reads TGCGCCAGCAGCCAAGTACCGGGACAGGGGTACGGAAACACCATATATTTT.

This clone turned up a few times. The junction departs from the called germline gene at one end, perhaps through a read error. Here the CDR3 DNA reads TGTGCCACCAGTTTTAGAGGGAGCTCCTATAATTCACCCCTCCACTTT. This gives the protein CATSFRGSSYNSPLHF. The rearrangement uses TRBV28 and TRBJ1-6; D not resolved. The CDR3 sequence is 16 residues long. Germline lookup yields CDR1 MDHEN and CDR2 SYDVKM. The variable domain in full, with the rest retrieved from reference TRBV28 and TRBJ1-6, is DVKVTQSSRYLVKRTGEKVFLECVQDMDHENMFWYRQDPGLGLRLIYFSYDVKMKEKGDIPEGYSVSREKKERFSLILESASTNQTSMYLCATSFRGSSYNSPLHFGNGTRLTVT.

The CDR3 coding sequence is TGTGCCAGCAGTTTGGGGAGGGGCACTGAAGCTTTCTTT. Translated: CASSLGRGTEAFF. The rearrangement uses TRBV12-3 or TRBV12-4 and TRBJ1-1; D possibly corresponds to TRBD1 (5 bases). V was trimmed by 3 bases and J by 4 bases, leaving 9 bases between them. The CDR3 covers 13 residues.

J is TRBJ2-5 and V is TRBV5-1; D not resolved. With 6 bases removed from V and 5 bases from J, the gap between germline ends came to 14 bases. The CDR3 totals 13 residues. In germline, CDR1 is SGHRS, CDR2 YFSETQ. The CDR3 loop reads CASTVERLETQYF. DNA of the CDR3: TGCGCCAGCACTGTAGAGAGGCTTGAGACCCAGTACTTC.

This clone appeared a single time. CDR3 coding DNA: TGTGCCACCAAGGCGGGGTCTTTTCCCTACAATGAGCAGTTCTTC. It yields the protein CATKAGSFPYNEQFF. The rearrangement links TRBV15 to TRBJ2-1, with D possibly TRBD2 on 6 matching bases. The CDR3 extends over 15 amino acids. V lost 7 bases and J lost 2, with 15 bases in between. Germline V gene data show CDR1 as LNHNV and CDR2 as YYDKDF (reference sequence).

CDR3 nucleotide sequence: TGCGCCAGCAGGGGTCCGGGGGTTTCCTCTGGAAACACCATATATTTT. Translating it yields CASRGPGVSSGNTIYF. The V and J genes are TRBV5-1 and TRBJ1-3, with TRBD1 as a possible D gene (5 bases). The CDR3 runs 16 residues. Trimming stripped 5 bases from V and 0 bases from J, with 15 bases between. Germline-derived CDR1 and CDR2 are SGHRS and YFSETQ.

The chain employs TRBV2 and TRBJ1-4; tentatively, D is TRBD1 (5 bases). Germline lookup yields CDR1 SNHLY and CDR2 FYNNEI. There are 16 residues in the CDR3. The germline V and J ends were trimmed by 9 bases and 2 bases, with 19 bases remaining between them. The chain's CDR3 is CASYYVKGRTNEKLFF. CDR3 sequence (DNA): TGTGCCAGTTATTACGTTAAGGGGAGGACTAATGAAAAACTGTTTTTT.

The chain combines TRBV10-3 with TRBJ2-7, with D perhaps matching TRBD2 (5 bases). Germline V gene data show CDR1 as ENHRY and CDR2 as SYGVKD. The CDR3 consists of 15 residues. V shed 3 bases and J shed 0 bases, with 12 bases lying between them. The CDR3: CAISDKVASSYEQYF. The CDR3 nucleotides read TGTGCCATCAGTGATAAGGTAGCGTCCTCCTACGAGCAGTACTTC.

CDR3 bases: TGTGCCAGCAGCCTGGGCCCAGGGTCTACTGAAGCTTTCTTT. It yields the protein CASSLGPGSTEAFF. The chain links TRBV5-6 to TRBJ1-1, with D maybe TRBD1 (5 bases). Trimming cost V 4 bases and J 5 bases, with 15 bases left between them. Germline V gene sequence: CDR1 SGHDT, CDR2 YYEEEE. This CDR3 is 14 amino acids long.

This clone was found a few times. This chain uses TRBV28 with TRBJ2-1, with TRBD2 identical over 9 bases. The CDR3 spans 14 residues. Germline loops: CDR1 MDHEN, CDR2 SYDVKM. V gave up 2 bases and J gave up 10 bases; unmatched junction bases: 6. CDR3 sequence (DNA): TGTGCCAGCAGTTTAGCGGGAGGGAGTAGGGAGCAGTTCTTC. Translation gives CASSLAGGSREQFF.

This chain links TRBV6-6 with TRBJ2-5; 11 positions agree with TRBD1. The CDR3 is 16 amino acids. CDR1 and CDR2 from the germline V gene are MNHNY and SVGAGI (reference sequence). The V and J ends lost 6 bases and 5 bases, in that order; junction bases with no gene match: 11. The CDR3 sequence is CASSLALGQGAETQYF. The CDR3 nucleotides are TGTGCCAGCAGCCTCGCCCTAGGACAGGGGGCGGAGACCCAGTACTTC.

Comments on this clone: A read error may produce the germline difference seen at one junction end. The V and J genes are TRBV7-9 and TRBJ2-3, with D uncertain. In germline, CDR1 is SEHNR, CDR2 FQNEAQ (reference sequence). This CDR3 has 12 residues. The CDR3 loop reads CASSQTSGFPTF. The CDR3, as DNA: TGTGCCAGCAGCCAAACTTCAGGATTTCCTACTTTT.

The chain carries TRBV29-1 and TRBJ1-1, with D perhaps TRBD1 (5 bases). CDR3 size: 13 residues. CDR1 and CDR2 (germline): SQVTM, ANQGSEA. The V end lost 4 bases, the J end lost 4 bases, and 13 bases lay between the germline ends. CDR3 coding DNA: TGCAGCGTTGGTCGGGGAGGGGTCACTGAAGCTTTCTTT. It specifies CSVGRGGVTEAFF.

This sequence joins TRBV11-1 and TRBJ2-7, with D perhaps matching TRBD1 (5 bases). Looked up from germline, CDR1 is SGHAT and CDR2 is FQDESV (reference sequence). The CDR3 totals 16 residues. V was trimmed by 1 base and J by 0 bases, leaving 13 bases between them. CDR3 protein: CASSLEMTEISYEQYF. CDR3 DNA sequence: TGTGCCAGCAGCTTAGAGATGACAGAAATCTCCTACGAGCAGTACTTC.

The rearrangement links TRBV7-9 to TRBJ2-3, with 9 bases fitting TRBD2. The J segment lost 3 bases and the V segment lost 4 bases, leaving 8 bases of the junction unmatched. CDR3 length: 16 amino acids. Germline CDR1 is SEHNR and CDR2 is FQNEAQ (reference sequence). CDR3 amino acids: CASSSNLAGPTDTQYF. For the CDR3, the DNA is TGTGCCAGCAGCTCAAATCTAGCGGGACCGACAGATACGCAGTATTTT.

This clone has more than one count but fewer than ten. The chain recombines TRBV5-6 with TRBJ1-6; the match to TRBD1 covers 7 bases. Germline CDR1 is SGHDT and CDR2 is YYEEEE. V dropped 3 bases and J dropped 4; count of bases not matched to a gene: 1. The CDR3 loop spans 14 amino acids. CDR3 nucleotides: TGTGCCAGCAGCTACAGGGGATATAATTCACCCCTCCACTTT. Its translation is CASSYRGYNSPLHF.

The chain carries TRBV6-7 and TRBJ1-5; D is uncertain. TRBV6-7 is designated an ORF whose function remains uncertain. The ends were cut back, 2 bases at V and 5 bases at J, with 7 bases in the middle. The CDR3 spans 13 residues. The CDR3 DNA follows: TGTGCCAGCAGTTACGCGGGGTATCAGCCCCAGCATTTT. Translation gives CASSYAGYQPQHF.

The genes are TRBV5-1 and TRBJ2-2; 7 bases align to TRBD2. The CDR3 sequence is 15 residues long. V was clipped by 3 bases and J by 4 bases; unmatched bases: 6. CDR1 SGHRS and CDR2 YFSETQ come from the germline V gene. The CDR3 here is CASSWGGATTGELFF. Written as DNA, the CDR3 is TGCGCCAGCAGCTGGGGAGGGGCGACCACCGGGGAGCTGTTTTTT.

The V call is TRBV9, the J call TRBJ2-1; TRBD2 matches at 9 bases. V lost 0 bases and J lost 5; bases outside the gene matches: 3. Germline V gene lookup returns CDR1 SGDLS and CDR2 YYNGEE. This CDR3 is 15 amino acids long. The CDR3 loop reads CASSVALAGNNEQFF. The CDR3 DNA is TGTGCCAGCAGCGTAGCGCTAGCGGGGAACAATGAGCAGTTCTTC.

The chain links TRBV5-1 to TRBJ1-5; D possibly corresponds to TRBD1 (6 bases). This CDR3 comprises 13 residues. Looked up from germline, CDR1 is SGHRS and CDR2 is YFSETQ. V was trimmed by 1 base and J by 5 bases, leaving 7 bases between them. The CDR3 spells CASSLRTDQPQHF. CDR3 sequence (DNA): TGCGCCAGCAGCTTGCGGACAGATCAGCCCCAGCATTTT.

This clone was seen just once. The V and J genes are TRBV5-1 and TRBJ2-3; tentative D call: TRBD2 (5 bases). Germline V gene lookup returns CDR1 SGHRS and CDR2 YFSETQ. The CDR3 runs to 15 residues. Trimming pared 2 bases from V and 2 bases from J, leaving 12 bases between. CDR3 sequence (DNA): TGCGCCAGCAGCTTCGTGATCGGGGTCACAGATACGCAGTATTTT. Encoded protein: CASSFVIGVTDTQYF.